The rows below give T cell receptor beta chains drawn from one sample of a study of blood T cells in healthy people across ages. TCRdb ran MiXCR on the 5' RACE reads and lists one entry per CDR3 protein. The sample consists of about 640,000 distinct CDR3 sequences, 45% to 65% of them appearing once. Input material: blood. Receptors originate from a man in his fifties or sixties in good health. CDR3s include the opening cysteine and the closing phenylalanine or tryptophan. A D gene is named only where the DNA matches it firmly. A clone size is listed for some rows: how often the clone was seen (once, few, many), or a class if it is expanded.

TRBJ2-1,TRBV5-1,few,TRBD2,TGCGCCAGCAGCCCGCGGGGGGGCCTTAACAATGAGCAGTTCTTC,CASSPRGGLNNEQFF
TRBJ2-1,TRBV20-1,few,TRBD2,TGCAGTGCGCCCTGGGGTAGCGGGGCGGAGGGTCATGAGCAGTTCTTC,CSAPWGSGAEGHEQFF
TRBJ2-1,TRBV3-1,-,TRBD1,TGTGCCAGCAGCCAAGTGGGCAGAACAGGGGATGAGCAGTTCTTC,CASSQVGRTGDEQFF
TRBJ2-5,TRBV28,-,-,TGTGCCAGCCTTCAAGGCGGTAATCAAGAGACCCAGTACTTC,CASLQGGNQETQYF
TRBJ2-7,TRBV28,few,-,TGTGCCAGCAGTTTATTGGGGGGCCCAGTCTACGAGCAGTACTTC,CASSLLGGPVYEQYF
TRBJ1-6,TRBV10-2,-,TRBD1,TGCGCCAGCAGTGAGTCTGTAGTGAGGGGGCCGTCGCATGGATCACCCCTCCACTTT,CASSESVVRGPSHGSPLHF
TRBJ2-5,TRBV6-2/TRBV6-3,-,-,TGTGCCAGCAGTTACGTGGGGGAGGAGACCCAGTACTTC,CASSYVGEETQYF
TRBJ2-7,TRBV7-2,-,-,TGTGCCAGCAGCCCCTTACCTGGGAGGTCCTACGAGCAGTACTTC,CASSPLPGRSYEQYF
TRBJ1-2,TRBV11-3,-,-,TGTGCCAGCAGCTTCAAAGCCAACTATGGCTACACCTTC,CASSFKANYGYTF
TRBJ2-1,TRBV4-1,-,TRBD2,TGCGCCAGCAGCCGCGGGGGGGCCTACTACAATGAGCAGTTCTTC,CASSRGGAYYNEQFF
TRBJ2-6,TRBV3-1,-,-,TGTGCCAGCAGTGGGATGGAGGTGAACGTCCTGACTTTC,CASSGMEVNVLTF
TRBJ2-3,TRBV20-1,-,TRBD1,TGCAGTGCTAGAGCCGGGACAGGGGGCACAGATACGCAGTATTTT,CSARAGTGGTDTQYF
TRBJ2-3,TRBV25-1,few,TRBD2,TGTGCCAGCAGTCGGGGGGGGCGGAGCACAGATACGCAGTATTTT,CASSRGGRSTDTQYF
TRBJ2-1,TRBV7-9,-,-,TGTGCCAGCAGCTTATCTCCTTTTGCAAATGAGCAGTTCTTC,CASSLSPFANEQFF
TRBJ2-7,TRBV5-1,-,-,TGCGCCAGCAGCGTGGATGGAAACTCCTACGAGCAGTACTTC,CASSVDGNSYEQYF
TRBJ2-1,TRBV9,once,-,TGTGCCAGCAGCGCGGGACGATACAATGAGCAGATCTTC,CASSAGRYNEQIF
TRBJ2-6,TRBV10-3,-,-,TGTACCATCAGTGCTGGCTCTGGGGCCAACGTCCTGACTTTC,CTISAGSGANVLTF
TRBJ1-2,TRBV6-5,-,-,TGTGCCAGCAGTAAAAGAGGACGCGGGGGGGGCTACACCTTC,CASSKRGRGGGYTF
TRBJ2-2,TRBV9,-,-,TGTGCCAGCAGCACGGGGCAGTCCGGGGAGCTGTTTTTT,CASSTGQSGELFF
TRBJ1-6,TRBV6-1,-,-,TGTGCCAGCAGTGAAGGACTCCCGAATTCACCCCTCCACTTT,CASSEGLPNSPLHF
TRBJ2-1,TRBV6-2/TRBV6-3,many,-,TGTGCCAGCAGCCGAGGGGGTCGCAATGAGCAGTTCTTC,CASSRGGRNEQFF
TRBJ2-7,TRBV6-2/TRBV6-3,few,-,TGTGCCAGCAGACCTACAGGGTCGGACGAGCAGTACTTC,CASRPTGSDEQYF
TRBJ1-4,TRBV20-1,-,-,TGCAGTGCTAGAGTTTCAGGCCCCGTCGATAATGAAAAACTGTTTTTT,CSARVSGPVDNEKLFF
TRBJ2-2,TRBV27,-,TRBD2,TGTGCCAGCAGTTTCGGACTAGCTGGCGGCACCGGGGAGCTGTTTTTT,CASSFGLAGGTGELFF
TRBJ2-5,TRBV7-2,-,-,TGTGCCAGCAGCTTCCCTTACGGGACACAAGAGCAGTACTTC,CASSFPYGTQEQYF
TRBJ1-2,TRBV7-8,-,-,TGTGCCAGCAGCTCATGGGGGGGCTATGGCTACACTTTC,CASSSWGGYGYTF
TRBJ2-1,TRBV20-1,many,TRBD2,TGCAGTGCCCTCACACCCCTCGGGACTAGCGGGGGGACTAGCGGCGATGAGCAGTTCTTC,CSALTPLGTSGGTSGDEQFF
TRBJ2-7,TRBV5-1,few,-,TGCGCCAGCAGCTTTGGACAGCTCTACGAGCAGTACTTC,CASSFGQLYEQYF
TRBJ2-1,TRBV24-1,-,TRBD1,TGTGCCACCAGTGATCCGGGACAGGGAGGGCATGAGCAGTTCTTC,CATSDPGQGGHEQFF
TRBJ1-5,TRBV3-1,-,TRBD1,TGTGCCAGCAGCCCCTCCGACAGGGGTCATCAGCCCCAGCATTTT,CASSPSDRGHQPQHF
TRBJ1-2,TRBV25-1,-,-,TGTGCCAGCAGTGAAGCAGGGTTGGATGGCTACACCTTC,CASSEAGLDGYTF
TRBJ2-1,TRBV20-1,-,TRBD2,TGCAGTGCTAGATGGCCTAGCGGGGGTCCCTACAATGAGCAGTTCTTC,CSARWPSGGPYNEQFF
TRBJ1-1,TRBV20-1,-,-,TGCAGTGCAAAGGGGCCAGGGGCTGAAGCTTTCTTT,CSAKGPGAEAFF
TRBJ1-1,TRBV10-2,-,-,TGCGCCAGCAAAGACACACCGGACACTGAAGCTTTCTTT,CASKDTPDTEAFF
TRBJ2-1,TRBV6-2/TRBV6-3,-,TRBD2,TGTGCCAGCAGATCGCGGGAGCAGAGACATTACAATGAGCAGTTCTTC,CASRSREQRHYNEQFF
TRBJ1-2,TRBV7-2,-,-,TGTGCCAGCAGCTTAGAAGTCGGGGTGGGTGGCTACACCTTC,CASSLEVGVGGYTF
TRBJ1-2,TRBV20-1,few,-,TGCAGTGTCGGCCATCAGGGGACTAACTATGGCTACACCTTC,CSVGHQGTNYGYTF
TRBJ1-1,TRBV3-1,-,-,TGTGCCAGCACCATCGGGGGCATGGACACTGAAGCTTTCTTT,CASTIGGMDTEAFF
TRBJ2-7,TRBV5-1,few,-,TGCGCCAGCAGCCAGCAGGGGATCTCCTACGAGCAGTACTTC,CASSQQGISYEQYF
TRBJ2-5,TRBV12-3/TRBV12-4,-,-,TGTGCCAGCAGTTTCTACAGGGACGGAGAGACCCAGTACTTC,CASSFYRDGETQYF